This paragraph covers one TCR beta chain sequence. This clone was recorded many times. Its cognate antigen has yet to be identified. The sequenced fragment ends 3 residues before the CDR3 boundary, so the rest is inferred from the germline J gene. This CDR3 is also generated by other DNA sequences in the sample. This specimen belongs to a study of T cell clonality in common variable immunodeficiency (dated by TCRdb to 2015 to 2017). Overall study results and their limits: TCRbeta clonality was higher in CVID subjects than in healthy controls (t-test p = 0.018), and the increase was most characteristic of about a third of subjects. It was noted by the authors that sequencing of the repertoires of T cell subpopulations would be needed to clarify the cause of the increased clonality in CVID. Although equal DNA input was used, an average of roughly 80,000 unique sequences per sample was obtained for controls, compared with approximately 31,000 for CVID samples. Healthy controls shared more TCRbeta clones with each other than CVID subjects shared among themselves (p < 0.0001). Fewer deletions and N-nucleotide insertions were reportedly observed in CVID TCRbeta sequences, and highly modified clones with 13 or more V deletions were reportedly absent from CVID TCRbeta sequences. Correlations between repertoire features and clinical complications were limited by patient heterogeneity within the CVID cohort.

For sequencing input, CVID and control samples contributed equivalent amounts of genomic DNA. For every sample, a 60 bp segment covering the rearranged TCRbeta CDR3 region was amplified and then sequenced. The immunoSEQ assay, a bias-corrected multiplex PCR combined with high-throughput sequencing, was used to amplify TCRbeta. Turning to the authors' computational methods: Every unique nucleotide sequence counted as a clone and was annotated with V, D and J genes, copy number and frequency. Sequences were labeled productive if in frame, and non-productive if out of frame or containing stop codons. As previously described, clonality was computed from Shannon's entropy. The predicted amino acid sequences of productive clones were used to derive mean CDR3 Kyte-Doolittle hydropathy. Hierarchical clustering of scaled V gene usage was performed with the R hclust function using Manhattan distance and complete linkage. Clone sharing by CDR3 amino acid sequence was assessed by resampling 12 repertoires per group over 100 rounds. The repertoires were searched for 55 to 75 published EBV-specific and fewer than 250 published CMV-specific TCRbeta sequences. After a couple of CVID samples that produced fewer than 10,000 sequences were dropped from the analysis, a few dozen CVID repertoires remained. What TCRdb holds here is the immuneACCESS table cut down to in-frame rearrangements. Part of the clones is not present; checked against another copy, under half of the missing clones reflect an unresolved V gene, and the others are unexplained. The V and J calls and the clone size are those of that table, but D and trimming were determined from the DNA. For this sample, 25,000 to 30,000 clones are listed, none of them singletons. 3% to 3.5% of the sample is in the top ten clones.

Standard criteria, namely reduction of serum IgG, IgA and/or IgM below the normal range together with specific antibody deficiency, were applied for the diagnosis of CVID. There were fewer than 45 subjects in the CVID group (about 15 female and some 29 male), ranging in age from 9 to 64 years, with a mean age of roughly 39. Both CVID patients and healthy controls were predominantly of Caucasian heritage. Replacement immunoglobulin therapy had been administered to all CVID subjects for at least one year at the time of study participation. At the time of blood collection, no CVID subject was ill or was being treated with immunomodulatory or immunosuppressive medication. From each donor, about 4.5 to 9 ml of heparinized peripheral whole blood was collected. Genomic DNA from adults with common variable immune deficiency (CVID) and from healthy adult controls was used for sequencing of TCRbeta CDR3 repertoires. Diluted blood was density-centrifuged over Hypaque 1077 or Ficoll-Paque to isolate peripheral blood mononuclear cells. Genomic DNA was obtained from unsorted mononuclear cells through either Qiagen column purification or a centrifugation-based method.

Cut back by 5 bases and 0 bases, the V and J ends lie 11 bases apart. CDR1 is given as SNHLY and CDR2 as FYNNEI, both from the germline V gene. Including cysteine and phenylalanine, the CDR3 has 15 amino acids. Only the CDR3 bases that were read are kept: 36 of them, in frame from base 1. This TCR came from a human donor with common variable immunodeficiency. This chain is built from TRBV2 and TRBJ1-3; no D gene is confidently identified. The sequenced sample consisted of peripheral blood mononuclear cells. For the CDR3, the sequence is CASSIDSSSGNTIYF. CDR3 bases read: TGTGCCAGCAGTATTGACTCAAGCTCTGGAAACACC.